The 22 T cell receptor beta chains below come from one sample, sequenced in a study of cytomegalovirus exposure and HLA in healthy donors. PCR amplification relied on 60 Vbeta primers (plus 13 Jbeta primers). Profiling relied on immunoSEQ multiplex PCR, and the TCRdb table lists in-frame clones only, not all of them. This sample carries 150,000 to 200,000 clones, about 85% of them seen once, and the ten largest clones take around 6.9%. Input material: PBMCs. These receptors were taken from a male donor in good health and CMV-seropositive.

This chain links TRBV11-2 with TRBJ2-7; D might be TRBD1 (6 bases). With 4 bases removed from V and 4 bases from J, the gap between germline ends came to 14 bases. The CDR3 is made up of 14 amino acids. CDR1 and CDR2 from the germline V gene are SGHAT and FQNNGV. CDR3 nucleotide sequence: TGTGCCAGCAGCTCAGCTACAGGGTCTTACGAGCAGTACTTC. Translating it yields CASSSATGSYEQYF.

The CDR3 DNA follows: TGTGCCAGCGGTATAGGGGGCTCCCCCTACGAGCAGTACTTC. Amino acids: CASGIGGSPYEQYF. The gene calls are TRBV27 and TRBJ2-7, with 7 nucleotides matching TRBD1. The V segment lost 8 bases and the J segment 2 bases; nucleotides outside the gene matches: 9. The CDR3 runs 14 residues. The germline CDR1 and CDR2 sequences are MNHEY and SMNVEV (reference sequence).

This clone was found a few times. The chain uses TRBV15 and TRBJ2-7; D is possibly TRBD1 (5 bases). This CDR3 has 12 residues. V lost 4 bases and J lost 11, with 15 bases in between. Germline V gives CDR1 LNHNV, CDR2 YYDKDF (reference sequence). The CDR3 sequence: CATSTADTREYF. DNA for the CDR3: TGTGCCACCAGCACCGCGGACACCCGGGAGTACTTC. The variable domain in full, completed from reference TRBV15 and TRBJ2-7, reads DAMVIQNPRYQVTQFGKPVTLSCSQTLNHNVMYWYQQKSSQAPKLLFHYYDKDFNNEADTPDNFQSRRPNTSFCFLDIRSPGLGDTAMYLCATSTADTREYFGPGTRLTVT.

This chain links TRBV27 with TRBJ1-4; D might be TRBD1 (6 bases). This CDR3 comprises 13 residues. V was trimmed by 6 bases and J by 7 bases, leaving 12 bases between them. Per germline, CDR1 MNHEY and CDR2 SMNVEV (reference sequence). The CDR3 sequence is CASRRGGPEKLFF. The CDR3 nucleotides read TGTGCCAGCAGAAGGGGGGGCCCTGAAAAACTGTTTTTT. The entire variable domain, with the rest obtained from reference TRBV27 and TRBJ1-4, is as follows: EAQVTQNPRYLITVTGKKLTVTCSQNMNHEYMSWYRQDPGLGLRQIYYSMNVEVTDKGDVPEGYKVSRKEKRNFPLILESPSPNQTSLYFCASRRGGPEKLFFGSGTQLSVL.

CDR3 sequence: CASSQAQGAYNSPLHF. Here the CDR3 DNA reads TGCGCCAGCAGCCAAGCCCAGGGGGCATATAATTCACCCCTCCACTTT. The V call is TRBV4-3, the J call TRBJ1-6; TRBD1 matches 8 bases. The CDR3 runs to 16 residues. Germline V CDR1 and CDR2: LGHNA, YSLEER. V lost 1 base to trimming and J lost 4 bases; unmatched junction nucleotides: 3.

This clone is a singleton in its sample. One end of the junction is discordant with germline, which a read error may explain. This chain links TRBV7-9 with TRBJ1-2, with D hard to call. The CDR3 length is 12 residues. Per germline, CDR1 SEHNR and CDR2 FQNEAQ (reference sequence). DNA of the CDR3: TGTTCCAGCAGCCGCCCGCCGGATGGCTACACCTTC. Its translation: CSSSRPPDGYTF.

This chain connects TRBV27 to TRBJ1-2, with no clear D. The ends were cut back, 3 bases at V and 3 bases at J, with 11 bases in the middle. Germline loops: CDR1 MNHEY, CDR2 SMNVEV (reference sequence). The CDR3 spans 14 residues. The CDR3, as DNA: TGTGCCAGCAGTTTGTCGCGGCCCTACTATGGCTACACCTTC. This codes for CASSLSRPYYGYTF.

This clone has only a few counts. V usage is TRBV30 and J usage is TRBJ2-5, with 9 nucleotides matching TRBD2. This CDR3 spans 15 amino acids. The V segment lost 0 bases and the J segment 5 bases; nucleotides outside the gene matches: 7. Germline values: CDR1 GTSNPN, CDR2 SVGIG (reference sequence). CDR3 nucleotides: TGTGCCTGGAGTGTAGATAGCGGGAGACGCGAGACCCAGTACTTC. The encoded protein is CAWSVDSGRRETQYF.

The chain is built from TRBV5-1 and TRBJ1-1, with TRBD1 as a possible D gene (5 bases). The CDR3 has 15 residues. V was shortened by 0 bases and J by 3 bases, with 12 bases between the two germline ends. Germline V lookup: CDR1 SGHRS, CDR2 YFSETQ. CDR3 DNA: TGCGCCAGCAGCTTGGGGGGGACTACGGACACTGAAGCTTTCTTT. Translating it yields CASSLGGTTDTEAFF.

The chain joins TRBV2 to TRBJ2-3; 11 bases line up with TRBD2. The CDR3 is 16 residues long. J gave up 6 bases and V 8 bases, and 13 bases lay outside the gene matches. In germline, CDR1 is SNHLY, CDR2 FYNNEI. This CDR3 reads CASLGLAGGVMDTQYF. The CDR3 nucleotides read TGTGCCAGCTTAGGACTAGCGGGTGGGGTAATGGATACGCAGTATTTT. Together with reference TRBV2 and TRBJ2-3, the CDR3 gives the full variable domain: EPEVTQTPSHQVTQMGQEVILRCVPISNHLYFYWYRQILGQKVEFLVSFYNNEISEKSEIFDDQFSVERPDGSNFTLKIRSTKLEDSAMYFCASLGLAGGVMDTQYFGPGTRLTVL.

V is TRBV10-3 and J is TRBJ1-5, with D perhaps matching TRBD1 (6 bases). V shed 6 bases and J shed 4 bases, with 13 bases lying between them. CDR3 size: 14 residues. CDR1 ENHRY and CDR2 SYGVKD come from the germline V gene. CDR3 amino acids: CAIRDGTINQPQHF. The CDR3 nucleotides read TGTGCCATCAGGGACGGGACAATTAATCAGCCCCAGCATTTT.

This sequence joins TRBV19 and TRBJ2-5; a possible D gene is TRBD1 (5 bases). This CDR3 is 12 amino acids long. Trimming removed 7 bases at V and 5 bases at J, with 11 bases between. Germline-derived CDR1 and CDR2 are LNHDA and SQIVND (reference sequence). The CDR3 here is CASKGLRETQYF. In DNA, the CDR3 is TGTGCCAGTAAGGGGTTGCGGGAGACCCAGTACTTC.

This clone was found a few times. The gene calls are TRBV5-6 and TRBJ2-7, with 10 bases that match TRBD1. The CDR3 runs to 16 residues. V lost 1 base and J lost 2; bases outside the gene matches: 6. CDR1 is SGHDT and CDR2 is YYEEEE in the germline V gene. The DNA of the CDR3 is TGTGCCAGCAGCTTGCGACCGGGACAGGGGACCTACGAGCAGTACTTC. Protein sequence: CASSLRPGQGTYEQYF.

The chain recombines TRBV6-4 with TRBJ2-7; 7 nucleotides match TRBD2. CDR3 size: 14 residues. Germline V gene sequence: CDR1 MRHNA, CDR2 SNTAGT. After removal of 7 bases from V and 6 bases from J, the junction contained 12 bases not matched to a gene. DNA for the CDR3: TGTGCCAGCAACCCCAGCGGGAAGAGCTGCGAGCAGTACTTC. Its translation: CASNPSGKSCEQYF.

The chain joins TRBV19 to TRBJ2-5, with D possibly TRBD1 on 6 matching bases. The DNA end is a closer match to TRBJ2-7, so the J assignment may be wrong. The CDR3 contains 12 residues. Germline V gene lookup returns CDR1 LNHDA and CDR2 SQIVND (reference sequence). The CDR3 protein is CASSGTQYEQYF. CDR3 DNA sequence: TGTGCCAGTAGCGGGACACAGTACGAGCAGTACTTC.

V and J are TRBV28 and TRBJ2-1, with 8 positions matching TRBD2. This CDR3 is 13 amino acids long. Germline V lookup: CDR1 MDHEN, CDR2 SYDVKM. V lost 3 bases, J lost 9 bases, and 4 bases stayed unmatched. The CDR3 loop is CASSFSGIGEQFF. As DNA, the CDR3 is TGTGCCAGCAGTTTTAGCGGGATTGGTGAGCAGTTCTTC.

The gene calls are TRBV5-1 and TRBJ1-3; D remains unclear. Deletions cut 0 bases from V and 0 bases from J, with 10 bases between. Germline CDR1 SGHRS, CDR2 YFSETQ. The CDR3 extends over 16 amino acids. In nucleotides, the CDR3 is TGCGCCAGCAGCTTGGCGGGAACCGACTCTGGAAACACCATATATTTT. As protein: CASSLAGTDSGNTIYF.

This clone was seen a few times. The chain combines TRBV7-3 with TRBJ2-3; 12 nucleotides line up with TRBD2. The junction had 6 bases not matched to a gene; V was cut back by 3 bases and J by 2 bases. The V gene's germline CDR1 is SGHTA and CDR2 FQGTGA. This CDR3 region has 17 residues. CDR3 in DNA: TGTGCCAGCAGCTTGCGGACTAGCGGGACTCTCACAGATACGCAGTATTTT. This translates into CASSLRTSGTLTDTQYF.

The J gene is TRBJ1-2, the V gene TRBV11-2, with 7 nucleotides matching TRBD1. Germline assignment: CDR1 SGHAT and CDR2 FQNNGV. V lost 0 bases, J lost 8 bases, and 3 bases stayed unmatched. The CDR3 runs 13 residues. This CDR3 is CASSLDRGLGYTF. The CDR3 DNA follows: TGTGCCAGCAGCTTAGATAGGGGGCTGGGCTACACCTTC.

This clone has a handful of counts. This chain connects TRBV6-5 to TRBJ2-5, with no clear D. This CDR3 spans 11 amino acids. Trimming removed 2 bases from V and 4 bases from J, with 2 bases in between. In germline, CDR1 is MNHEY, CDR2 SVGAGI. The CDR3 DNA follows: TGTGCCAGCAGTTACCGAGAGACCCAGTACTTC. Translating it yields CASSYRETQYF.

The rearrangement joins TRBV7-9 to TRBJ2-5; no definite D call. CDR1 is SEHNR, CDR2 FQNEAQ, per germline (reference sequence). The CDR3 runs to 12 residues. Trimming cost V 3 bases and J 2 bases, with 4 bases left between them. The DNA for the CDR3 is TGTGCCAGCAGCTTCACTCAAGAGACCCAGTACTTC. Amino acids: CASSFTQETQYF.

The chain has TRBV5-1 and TRBJ1-6; TRBD1 agrees at 7 bases. V was pared by 4 bases and J by 5 bases, with 3 bases of the junction left unmatched. In germline, CDR1 is SGHRS, CDR2 YFSETQ. The CDR3 totals 14 residues. The DNA for the CDR3 is TGCGCCAGCAGCCCCGACAGGGATAATTCACCCCTCCACTTT. Translating gives CASSPDRDNSPLHF. Looking up the rest from reference TRBV5-1 and TRBJ1-6 gives the full variable domain: KAGVTQTPRYLIKTRGQQVTLSCSPISGHRSVSWYQQTPGQGLQFLFEYFSETQRNKGNFPGRFSGRQFSNSRSEMNVSTLELGDSALYLCASSPDRDNSPLHFGNGTRLTVT.